This TCR beta chain was observed in a study of T cell responses to AZD1222 COVID-19 vaccine. Measured with immunoSEQ multiplex PCR; TCRdb has only the in-frame clones, and not every one. Of approximately 80,000 clones listed, approximately 85% are singletons. This clone was seen a single time. The antigen is not known. Study results and caveats: Just a handful of people given AZD1222 tested seropositive at baseline.

This receptor was identified in an adult who received the AZD1222 COVID-19 vaccine. Here the sequenced sample was peripheral blood, taken 28 days after the second AZD1222 dose.

The chain's CDR3 is CASSVRAAGELFF. The CDR3 DNA reads TGCGCCAGCAGTGTGAGGGCCGCCGGGGAGCTGTTTTTT. The rearrangement links TRBV10-1 to TRBJ2-2; maybe TRBD2 (5 bases). Germline V lookup: CDR1 WNHNN, CDR2 SYGVQD (reference sequence). This CDR3 spans 13 amino acids. Trimming pared 4 bases from V and 6 bases from J, leaving 9 bases between.